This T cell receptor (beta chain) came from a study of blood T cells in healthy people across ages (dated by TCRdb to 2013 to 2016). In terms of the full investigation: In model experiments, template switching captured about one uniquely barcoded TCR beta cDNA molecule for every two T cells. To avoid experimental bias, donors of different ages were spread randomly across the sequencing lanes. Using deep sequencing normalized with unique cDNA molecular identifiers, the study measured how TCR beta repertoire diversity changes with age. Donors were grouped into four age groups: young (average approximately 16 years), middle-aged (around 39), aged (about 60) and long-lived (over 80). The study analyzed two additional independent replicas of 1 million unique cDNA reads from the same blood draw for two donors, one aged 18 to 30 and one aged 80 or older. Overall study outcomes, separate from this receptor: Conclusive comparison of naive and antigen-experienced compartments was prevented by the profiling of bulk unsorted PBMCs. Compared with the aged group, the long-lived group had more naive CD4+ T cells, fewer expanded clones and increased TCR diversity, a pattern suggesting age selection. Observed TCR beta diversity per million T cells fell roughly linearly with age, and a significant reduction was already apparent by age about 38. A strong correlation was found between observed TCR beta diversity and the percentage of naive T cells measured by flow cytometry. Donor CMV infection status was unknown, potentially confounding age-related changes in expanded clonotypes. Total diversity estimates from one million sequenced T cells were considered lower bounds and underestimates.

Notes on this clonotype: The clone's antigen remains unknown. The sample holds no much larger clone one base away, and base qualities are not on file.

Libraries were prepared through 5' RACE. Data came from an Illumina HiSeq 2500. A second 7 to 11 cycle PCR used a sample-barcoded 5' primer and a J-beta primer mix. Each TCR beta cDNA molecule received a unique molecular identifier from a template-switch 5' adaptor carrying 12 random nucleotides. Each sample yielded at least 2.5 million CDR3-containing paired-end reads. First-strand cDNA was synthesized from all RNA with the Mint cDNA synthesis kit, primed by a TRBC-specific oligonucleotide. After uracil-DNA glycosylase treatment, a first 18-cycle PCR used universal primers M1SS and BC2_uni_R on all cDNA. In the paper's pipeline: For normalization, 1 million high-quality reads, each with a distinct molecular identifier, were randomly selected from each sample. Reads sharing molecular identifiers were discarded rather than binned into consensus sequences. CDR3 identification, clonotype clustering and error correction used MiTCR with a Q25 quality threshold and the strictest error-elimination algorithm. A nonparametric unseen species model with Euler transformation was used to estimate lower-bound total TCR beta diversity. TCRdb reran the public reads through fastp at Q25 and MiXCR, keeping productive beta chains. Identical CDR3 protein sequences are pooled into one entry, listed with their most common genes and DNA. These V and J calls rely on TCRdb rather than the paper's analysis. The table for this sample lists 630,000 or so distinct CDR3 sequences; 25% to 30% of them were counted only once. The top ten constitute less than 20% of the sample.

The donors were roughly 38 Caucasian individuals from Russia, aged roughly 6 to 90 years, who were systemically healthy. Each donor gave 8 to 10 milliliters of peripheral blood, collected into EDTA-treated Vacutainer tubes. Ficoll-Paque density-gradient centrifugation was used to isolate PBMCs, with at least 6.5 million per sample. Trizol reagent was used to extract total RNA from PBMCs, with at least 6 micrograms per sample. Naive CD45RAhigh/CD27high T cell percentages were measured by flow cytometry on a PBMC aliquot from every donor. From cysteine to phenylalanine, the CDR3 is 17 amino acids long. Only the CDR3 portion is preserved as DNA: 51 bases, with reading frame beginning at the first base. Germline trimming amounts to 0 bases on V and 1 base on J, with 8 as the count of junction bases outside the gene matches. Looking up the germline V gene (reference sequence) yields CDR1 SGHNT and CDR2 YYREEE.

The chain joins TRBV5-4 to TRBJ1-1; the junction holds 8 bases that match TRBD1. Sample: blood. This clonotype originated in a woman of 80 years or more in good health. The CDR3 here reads CASSLVSGGLWNTEAFF. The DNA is TGTGCCAGCAGCTTGGTCTCAGGGGGCTTGTGGAACACTGAAGCTTTCTTT.